This TCR beta chain was recorded in a study of beta chain features in type 1 diabetes. This clone was observed a handful of times. Its specificity is not known. Germline V gene lookup returns CDR1 SNHLY and CDR2 FYNNEI. CDR3 length: 14 amino acids. V was cut by 7 bases and J by 0 bases, with 10 bases left in between. Study-level points and caveats: Among patients with Type 1 diabetes, TCRB CDR3s were moderately but significantly shorter in every one of the four CD4+ subsets.

The sequenced template was cDNA made from the entire isolated RNA. Assay used: immunoSEQ multiplex PCR; TCRdb lists only in-frame clones, some missing. Found here are 350,000 to 450,000 clones, approximately 12% of them singletons; the top ten hold about 0.01%. V and J are TRBV2 and TRBJ1-5; perhaps TRBD1 as D (5 bases). The receptor's source is a young woman with type 1 diabetes. The sequenced sample consisted of naive CD4+ T cells from blood. CDR3 residues: CASNRIDSNQPQHF. CDR3 DNA: TGTGCCAGCAACAGGATCGATAGCAATCAGCCCCAGCATTTT.